This is a list of T cell receptor beta chains from one sample in a study of shared clonotypes between healthy human individuals. The table came from immunoSEQ multiplex PCR; TCRdb's copy has only in-frame clones and leaves some out. The sample holds millions of clones, about 95% seen once. Sequencing was performed on naive CD8+ T cells sorted from blood. These receptors all come from a young man in good health. CDR3s include the opening cysteine and the closing phenylalanine or tryptophan. A D gene is named only where the DNA matches it firmly. A clone size is listed for some rows: how often the clone was seen (once, few, many), or a class if it is expanded.

J | size | D | V | CDR3 | DNA
TRBJ1-2 | . | . | TRBV5-6 | CASSLGQGAYGYTF | TGTGCCAGCAGCTTGGGCCAGGGCGCCTATGGCTACACCTTC
TRBJ2-7 | . | TRBD1 | TRBV28 | CASRNPGQGAYEQYF | TGTGCCAGCAGAAACCCGGGACAGGGGGCCTACGAGCAGTACTTC
TRBJ2-2 | . | . | TRBV29-1 | CSVLGGTGELFF | TGCAGCGTTTTAGGAGGGACCGGGGAGCTGTTTTTT
TRBJ1-5 | . | TRBD1 | TRBV4-1 | CASSQGVGQGWPQHF | TGCGCCAGCAGCCAAGGCGTTGGACAGGGATGGCCCCAGCATTTT
TRBJ1-1 | . | . | TRBV14 | CASSQDRVWIGVNTEAFF | TGTGCCAGCAGCCAAGATCGGGTGTGGATCGGAGTGAACACTGAAGCTTTCTTT
TRBJ2-1 | . | . | TRBV27 | CASSYDRRPWNEQFF | TGTGCCAGCAGTTACGATAGACGCCCCTGGAATGAGCAGTTCTTC
TRBJ2-7 | . | TRBD1 | TRBV10-1 | CASSESGTGGWYEQYF | TGCGCCAGCAGTGAGTCCGGGACAGGGGGATGGTACGAGCAGTACTTC
TRBJ1-1 | . | . | TRBV18 | CASSPPGELAAFF | TGTGCCAGCTCACCCCCAGGGGAATTGGCAGCTTTCTTT
TRBJ1-2 | . | . | TRBV6-5 | CASSYSKSGADYGYTF | TGTGCCAGCAGTTACTCGAAATCAGGGGCGGACTATGGCTACACCTTC
TRBJ2-7 | once | TRBD2 | TRBV19 | CASSVGLTYEQYF | TGTGCCAGTAGTGTGGGACTAACGTACGAGCAGTACTTC
TRBJ2-7 | . | TRBD1 | TRBV4-3 | CASSQDFIGDRGYEQYF | TGCGCCAGCAGCCAAGATTTTATAGGGGACAGGGGTTACGAGCAGTACTTC
TRBJ2-7 | . | TRBD2 | TRBV7-9 | CASSSRGLAGGRSYEQYF | TGTGCCAGCAGCTCGAGGGGACTAGCGGGAGGTCGGTCCTACGAGCAGTACTTC
TRBJ1-6 | . | . | TRBV7-8 | CASSDYRDSYNSPLHF | TGTGCCAGCAGCGATTACAGGGACTCCTATAATTCACCCCTCCACTTT
TRBJ1-1 | . | . | TRBV2 | CASSESPNTEAFF | TGTGCCAGCAGTGAAAGTCCGAACACTGAAGCTTTCTTT
TRBJ2-5 | . | TRBD2 | TRBV6-6 | CASTDDSGGVQETQYF | TGTGCCAGCACCGACGACAGTGGGGGGGTCCAAGAGACCCAGTACTTC
TRBJ2-7 | . | TRBD2 | TRBV5-1 | CASSLSASGPIEQYF | TGCGCCAGCAGCTTGTCGGCTAGCGGGCCTATCGAGCAGTACTTC
TRBJ2-7 | . | . | TRBV7-9 | CASSNTTEADHEQYF | TGTGCCAGCAGCAATACGACAGAGGCGGACCACGAGCAGTACTTC
TRBJ2-5 | . | . | TRBV4-3 | CASSRLLADKETQYF | TGCGCCAGCAGCCGCTTGCTAGCCGATAAAGAGACCCAGTACTTC
TRBJ2-2 | . | . | TRBV13 | CASSFRGADTGELFF | TGTGCCAGCAGCTTCAGGGGAGCGGACACCGGGGAGCTGTTTTTT
TRBJ2-3 | . | . | TRBV6-5 | CATYSGLTDTQYF | TGTGCCACCTACAGCGGGCTCACAGATACGCAGTATTTT
TRBJ2-7 | . | TRBD1 | TRBV7-7 | CASSPGTGGSYEQYF | TGTGCTAGCAGCCCGGGGACAGGGGGTTCCTACGAGCAGTACTTC
TRBJ2-1 | . | . | TRBV11-2 | CASSLYRVHEQFF | TGTGCCAGCAGCTTATACAGGGTCCATGAGCAGTTCTTC
TRBJ2-7 | . | . | TRBV30 | CAWSVEVYEQYF | TGTGCCTGGAGTGTAGAGGTCTACGAGCAGTACTTC
TRBJ2-3 | . | . | TRBV4-1 | CASSQSRDDTQYF | TGCGCCAGCAGCCAATCCAGGGATGATACGCAGTATTTT
TRBJ1-1 | . | . | TRBV27 | CASRSNTEAFF | TGTGCCAGCAGGTCGAACACTGAAGCTTTCTTT
TRBJ1-5 | . | . | TRBV6-5 | CASSYSAEGGNQPQHF | TGTGCCAGCAGTTACTCGGCCGAGGGGGGCAATCAGCCCCAGCATTTT
TRBJ2-1 | . | . | TRBV5-6 | CASSPTANEQFF | TGTGCCAGCAGCCCCACCGCCAATGAGCAGTTCTTC
TRBJ2-7 | . | . | TRBV6-6 | CASSYAGTYYEQYF | TGTGCCAGCAGTTACGCCGGGACTTACTACGAGCAGTACTTC
TRBJ2-3 | . | . | TRBV28 | CASSYEQATTDTQYF | TGTGCCAGCAGTTATGAACAGGCTACAACAGATACGCAGTATTTT
TRBJ2-7 | . | . | TRBV27 | CASSLRLGSPYEQYF | TGTGCCAGCAGTTTAAGGCTTGGGTCACCCTACGAGCAGTACTTC
TRBJ1-5 | . | TRBD1 | TRBV19 | CASSMVTGEVQPQHF | TGTGCCAGTAGTATGGTGACAGGGGAGGTTCAGCCCCAGCATTTT
TRBJ2-7 | once | TRBD1 | TRBV10-2 | CASTETGDEQYF | TGCGCCAGCACCGAGACAGGGGACGAGCAGTACTTC
TRBJ2-7 | . | . | TRBV2 | CASNERPYEQYF | TGTGCCAGCAACGAAAGGCCCTACGAGCAGTACTTC
TRBJ1-2 | . | . | TRBV27 | CASSFVSGDYYGYTF | TGTGCCAGCAGTTTCGTGTCAGGGGATTACTATGGCTACACCTTC
TRBJ1-6 | . | . | TRBV27 | CASSFGDKTPLHF | TGTGCCAGCAGTTTCGGGGATAAAACACCCCTCCACTTT
TRBJ2-1 | . | TRBD2 | TRBV7-9 | CASSLDVGGPGYNEQFF | TGTGCCAGCAGCTTAGACGTGGGAGGGCCGGGATACAATGAGCAGTTCTTC
TRBJ1-1 | once | . | TRBV9 | CASSVEDRGLHTEAFF | TGTGCCAGCAGCGTAGAAGATAGAGGCCTGCACACTGAAGCTTTCTTT
TRBJ2-5 | . | . | TRBV4-1 | CASSQDPGAQETQYF | TGCGCCAGCAGCCAAGACCCCGGCGCCCAAGAGACCCAGTACTTC